This passage covers 10 T cell receptor beta chains from one sample sequenced in a study of Ad26.COV2.S vaccination and SARS-CoV-2 variants. Treatment given: 19 received Ad26.COV2.S at low or high dose, single or two shots; five or six received placebo; per-sample allocation not given. Sampling was performed 63 days after the first vaccine or placebo injection. Profiling relied on immunoSEQ multiplex PCR, and the TCRdb table lists in-frame clones only, not all of them. The data show approximately 340,000 clones, about 85% seen once. Sequences were derived from peripheral blood, sampled in a trial of Ad26.COV2.S vaccine versus placebo. These TCRs come from a person aged 18-60 years who received the Ad26.COV2.S COVID-19 vaccine or a placebo.

The CDR3 protein is CASSKDISYGYTF. The CDR3 DNA reads as TGTGCCAGCAGTAAGGACATCTCCTATGGCTACACCTTC. V gene TRBV2 combines with J gene TRBJ1-2, with D maybe TRBD1 (5 bases). The V gene lost 5 bases and the J gene lost 4 bases, with 11 bases spanning the gap. The CDR3 spans 13 residues. CDR1 and CDR2 from the germline V gene are SNHLY and FYNNEI.

The rearrangement uses TRBV6-4 and TRBJ2-2, with D uncertain. Germline V gene lookup returns CDR1 MRHNA and CDR2 SNTAGT. This CDR3 is 14 amino acids long. V shed 6 bases and J shed 8 bases, with 16 bases lying between them. The CDR3 DNA sequence: TGTGCCAGCAGGGCGGACGGCGGCCTAGGGGAGCTGTTTTTT. It specifies CASRADGGLGELFF.

This clone was recorded a few times. The rearrangement links TRBV29-1 to TRBJ2-7, with D possibly TRBD2 on 5 matching bases. The germline V gene encodes CDR1 SQVTM and CDR2 ANQGSEA. Trimming left V 4 bases short and J 3 bases short, with 13 bases between. This CDR3 has 13 amino acids. The CDR3 coding sequence is TGCAGCGTTGGCGGCAGGACTGGCTACGAGCAGTACTTC. It is translated as CSVGGRTGYEQYF.

The chain couples TRBV7-9 to TRBJ1-6; D is possibly TRBD1 (5 bases). Trimming cost V 6 bases and J 9 bases, with 18 bases left between them. CDR3 size: 15 residues. Germline V gives CDR1 SEHNR, CDR2 FQNEAQ (reference sequence). CDR3 in amino acids: CASSRNRDFVSPLHF. As DNA, the CDR3 is TGTGCCAGCAGTAGGAACCGGGACTTTGTTTCACCCCTCCACTTT.

This rearrangement joins TRBV28 to TRBJ1-1, with D perhaps TRBD1 (6 bases). Germline CDR1 and CDR2: MDHEN and SYDVKM. The ends were cut back, 10 bases at V and 4 bases at J, with 16 bases in the middle. This CDR3 region has 13 residues. CDR3 residues: CATRGATFTEAFF. As DNA, the CDR3 is TGTGCCACCAGGGGTGCGACCTTCACTGAAGCTTTCTTT. Supplemented by reference TRBV28 and TRBJ1-1, the full variable domain reads DVKVTQSSRYLVKRTGEKVFLECVQDMDHENMFWYRQDPGLGLRLIYFSYDVKMKEKGDIPEGYSVSREKKERFSLILESASTNQTSMYLCATRGATFTEAFFGQGTRLTVV.

V usage is TRBV11-2 and J usage is TRBJ2-1, with TRBD2 identical over 11 bases. Germline CDR1 is SGHAT and CDR2 is FQNNGV. V dropped 5 bases and J dropped 4; count of bases not matched to a gene: 4. The CDR3 loop spans 15 amino acids. The CDR3 protein is CASSPRTSGYNEQFF. DNA for the CDR3: TGTGCCAGCAGCCCCCGGACTAGCGGGTACAATGAGCAGTTCTTC.

This sequence joins TRBV9 and TRBJ2-7, with 14 bases lining up with TRBD2. The CDR3 extends over 16 amino acids. Germline values: CDR1 SGDLS, CDR2 YYNGEE. With 3 bases clipped from V and 6 bases from J, the junction kept 8 bases outside the gene matches. The CDR3 spells CASSGGGTSGGLEQYF. The CDR3 DNA sequence: TGTGCCAGCAGCGGAGGAGGGACTAGCGGGGGTCTCGAGCAGTACTTC.

This sequence joins TRBV19 and TRBJ2-1; TRBD2 aligns across 12 bases. The CDR3 loop spans 15 amino acids. Germline CDR1 and CDR2: LNHDA and SQIVND (reference sequence). The J segment lost 4 bases and the V segment lost 6 bases, leaving 4 bases of the junction unmatched. The DNA for the CDR3 is TGTGCCAGTAGGACTAGCGGGAGTAGTTACAATGAGCAGTTCTTC. It specifies CASRTSGSSYNEQFF.

CDR3 residues: CASSLGTGSYNSPLHF. For the CDR3, the DNA is TGCGCCAGCAGCCTTGGGACAGGGAGCTATAATTCACCCCTCCACTTT. V and J are TRBV4-3 and TRBJ1-6; 9 bases align to TRBD1. Trimming took 4 bases from V and 3 from J; bases not matched to a gene: 4. Germline lookup yields CDR1 LGHNA and CDR2 YSLEER. CDR3 length: 16 residues.

CDR3 nucleotides: TGTGCCAGTAGTGCTCCGGGACAGTCTTATAGCAATCAGCCCCAGCATTTT. Protein product: CASSAPGQSYSNQPQHF. This chain uses TRBV19 with TRBJ1-5; TRBD1 agrees at 7 bases. Germline V gene lookup returns CDR1 LNHDA and CDR2 SQIVND (reference sequence). V trimming: 5 bases; J trimming: 0 bases; junction bases outside the gene matches: 10. The CDR3 length is 17 residues.